The next 24 T cell receptor beta chains were all read from a single sample in a study of cytomegalovirus exposure and HLA in healthy donors. Vbeta (60) and Jbeta (13) primers were used in the PCR. Assay: immunoSEQ multiplex PCR; the TCRdb copy retains only in-frame clones and omits some. The sample contains around 130,000 clones, about three quarters of which appear only once. The sequenced material came from PBMCs. The receptor set was obtained from a man aged 35 to 55 in good health and CMV-seropositive.

This clone showed up just once. The genes are TRBV28 and TRBJ2-7; D is possibly TRBD1 (5 bases). This CDR3 spans 13 amino acids. The V end was cut by 3 bases, the J end by 3 bases, with 9 bases between. Germline values: CDR1 MDHEN, CDR2 SYDVKM. The CDR3 here is CASSLVDSYEQYF. DNA for the CDR3: TGTGCCAGCAGTTTGGTCGACAGCTACGAGCAGTACTTC.

The rearrangement joins TRBV18 to TRBJ2-2, with 8 bases matching TRBD2. V shed 4 bases, J shed 5 bases, and the junction held 3 bases outside the gene matches. The CDR3 totals 14 residues. Per the germline V gene, CDR1 is KGHSH and CDR2 is LQKENI. The CDR3 sequence: CASSQREWTGELFF. The CDR3 region has the DNA TGTGCCAGCTCACAGCGGGAGTGGACCGGGGAGCTGTTTTTT.

The chain is built from TRBV28 and TRBJ2-2; D perhaps matches TRBD2 (6 bases). The CDR3 is 13 amino acids. Deletions cut 4 bases from V and 6 bases from J, with 9 bases between. Per germline, CDR1 MDHEN and CDR2 SYDVKM. The CDR3 sequence: CASSWRVAGELFF. As DNA, the CDR3 is TGTGCCAGCAGTTGGAGGGTGGCCGGGGAGCTGTTTTTT.

The genes are TRBV28 and TRBJ2-1; D perhaps matches TRBD2 (7 bases). This CDR3 comprises 18 residues. Germline V lookup: CDR1 MDHEN, CDR2 SYDVKM. Trimming removed 0 bases from V and 9 bases from J, with 24 bases in between. The CDR3 reads CASSLWARGLAVSTEQFF. The CDR3 region has the DNA TGTGCCAGCAGTTTATGGGCCCGGGGGCTAGCGGTCTCTACTGAGCAGTTCTTC. Combining the CDR3 with reference TRBV28 and TRBJ2-1 gives the whole variable domain DVKVTQSSRYLVKRTGEKVFLECVQDMDHENMFWYRQDPGLGLRLIYFSYDVKMKEKGDIPEGYSVSREKKERFSLILESASTNQTSMYLCASSLWARGLAVSTEQFFGPGTRLTVL.

The chain uses TRBV10-3 and TRBJ2-3; 13 nucleotides agree with TRBD2. The CDR3 has 19 residues. J was trimmed by 1 base and V by 4 bases; bases with no gene match: 11. The V gene's germline CDR1 is ENHRY and CDR2 SYGVKD. The chain's CDR3 is CAISGQGLAGEGGTDTQYF. CDR3 bases: TGTGCCATCAGTGGTCAAGGACTAGCGGGAGAAGGGGGCACAGATACGCAGTATTTT.

This clone was detected only a few times. The chain carries TRBV28 and TRBJ1-1; D may be TRBD1 (6 bases). V was cut by 5 bases and J by 5 bases, with 9 bases left in between. The CDR3 sequence is 12 residues long. The germline V gene encodes CDR1 MDHEN and CDR2 SYDVKM. DNA of the CDR3: TGTGCCAGCAGTACAGGGTCGACTGAAGCTTTCTTT. The encoded protein is CASSTGSTEAFF.

The CDR3 DNA reads TGTGCCAGCAGCCTAACAAGGGATCGGGGTGCAGCTTTCTTT. It encodes CASSLTRDRGAAFF. The chain recombines TRBV5-4 with TRBJ1-1; unclear D gene. From germline, CDR1 is SGHNT and CDR2 YYREEE (reference sequence). This CDR3 is built from 14 residues. V lost 4 bases and J lost 10, with 20 bases in between. The full variable domain, rest sourced from reference TRBV5-4 and TRBJ1-1, is ETGVTQSPTHLIKTRGQQVTLRCSSQSGHNTVSWYQQALGQGPQFIFQYYREEENGRGNFPPRFSGLQFPNYSSELNVNALELDDSALYLCASSLTRDRGAAFFGQGTRLTVV.

V is TRBV28 and J is TRBJ1-3, with 9 bases that match TRBD1. This CDR3 has 15 amino acids. The V gene's germline CDR1 is MDHEN and CDR2 SYDVKM. With V trimmed by 5 bases and J by 4 bases, 6 bases remained unmatched. The CDR3: CASSLTGGRGNTIYF. DNA for the CDR3: TGTGCCAGCAGTCTAACAGGGGGCAGAGGAAACACCATATATTTT.

This clone was picked up one time. The chain recombines TRBV5-1 with TRBJ2-7, with D possibly TRBD1 on 6 matching bases. From germline, CDR1 is SGHRS and CDR2 YFSETQ. Trimming took 3 bases from V and 7 from J, leaving 17 bases between them. This CDR3 comprises 14 residues. For the CDR3, the DNA is TGCGCCAGCAGCTCCTCCTTAACAGGGTGGGAGCAGTACTTC. It specifies CASSSSLTGWEQYF.

The chain combines TRBV5-4 with TRBJ2-7; D may be TRBD1 (6 bases). Deletions cut 3 bases from V and 4 bases from J, with 17 bases between. Per germline, CDR1 SGHNT and CDR2 YYREEE (reference sequence). There are 15 residues in the CDR3. This CDR3 reads CASSSQGRPEYEQYF. In DNA, the CDR3 is TGTGCCAGCAGCTCCCAGGGGCGCCCGGAGTACGAGCAGTACTTC.

The J gene is TRBJ2-1, the V gene TRBV5-4, with 7 bases matching TRBD2. Germline CDR1 SGHNT, CDR2 YYREEE (reference sequence). This CDR3 has 16 amino acids. Trimming at V came to 0 bases and at J to 7 bases, leaving 10 bases not matched to a gene. The CDR3 coding sequence is TGTGCCAGCAGCTTGGCGGCGGGAGTGTTGGGGAATGAGCAGTTCTTC. It specifies CASSLAAGVLGNEQFF.

This chain joins TRBV15 and TRBJ1-4; 7 nucleotides agree with TRBD1. This CDR3 is 16 amino acids long. V trimming: 5 bases; J trimming: 4 bases; junction bases outside the gene matches: 10. Germline CDR1 and CDR2: LNHNV and YYDKDF (reference sequence). Written as DNA, the CDR3 is TGTGCCACCAGCGGTGACAGGGTCGGTGGTAATGAAAAACTGTTTTTT. Protein sequence: CATSGDRVGGNEKLFF.

The rearrangement links TRBV21-1 to TRBJ2-7; the table's D call TRBD2 went unverified against the DNA. TRBV21-1 constitutes a pseudogene. CDR3 size: 14 residues. CDR3 protein: CASRWTRSSYEQYF. The CDR3 nucleotides read TGTGCCAGCAGGTGGACTAGGAGCTCCTACGAGCAGTACTTC.

The J gene is TRBJ2-5, the V gene TRBV11-2; 7 bases fit TRBD1. With V trimmed by 5 bases and J by 4 bases, 7 bases remained unmatched. The length of the CDR3 is 14 residues. CDR1 is SGHAT, CDR2 FQNNGV, per germline. CDR3 protein: CASSPGTAPETQYF. The CDR3 DNA sequence: TGTGCCAGCAGCCCAGGGACAGCCCCAGAGACCCAGTACTTC.

The CDR3 sequence is CASSTSPRHGELFF. Written as DNA, the CDR3 is TGTGCCAGCAGCACGAGCCCACGTCACGGGGAGCTGTTTTTT. The J gene is TRBJ2-2, the V gene TRBV6-1, with D unclear. Germline lookup yields CDR1 MNHNS and CDR2 SASEGT. Trimming removed 6 bases at V and 7 bases at J, with 15 bases between. The length of the CDR3 is 14 residues.

This chain uses TRBV30 with TRBJ2-1; 7 nucleotides agree with TRBD1. The CDR3 has 14 residues. Trimming at V came to 6 bases and at J to 1 base, leaving 6 bases not matched to a gene. Germline lookup yields CDR1 GTSNPN and CDR2 SVGIG (reference sequence). In nucleotides, the CDR3 is TGTGCCTGCAAAACAGGGGAATCCTACAATGAGCAGTTCTTC. Encoded protein: CACKTGESYNEQFF.

The chain carries TRBV7-2 and TRBJ1-1; D call uncertain. Germline CDR1 reads SGHTA; CDR2 reads FQGNSA. Deletions cut 3 bases from V and 0 bases from J, with 8 bases between. The CDR3 loop spans 14 amino acids. The CDR3 bases are TGTGCCAGCAGCTTCTCCCAGATGAACACTGAAGCTTTCTTT. Translated, it gives CASSFSQMNTEAFF. Full variable domain (missing parts from reference TRBV7-2 and TRBJ1-1): GAGVSQSPSNKVTEKGKDVELRCDPISGHTALYWYRQSLGQGLEFLIYFQGNSAPDKSGLPSDRFSAERTGGSVSTLTIQRTQQEDSAVYLCASSFSQMNTEAFFGQGTRLTVV.

The CDR3 protein is CASLRSTRGQPQHF. CDR3 DNA: TGTGCCAGCCTCAGGTCCACAAGGGGTCAGCCCCAGCATTTT. The chain combines TRBV28 with TRBJ1-5; D possibly corresponds to TRBD1 (5 bases). Per germline, CDR1 MDHEN and CDR2 SYDVKM. V was clipped by 8 bases and J by 6 bases, with 17 bases between them. This CDR3 region has 14 residues.

The chain carries TRBV18 and TRBJ2-1; 8 nucleotides agree with TRBD2. V trimming: 5 bases; J trimming: 10 bases; junction bases outside the gene matches: 13. Germline CDR1 is KGHSH and CDR2 is LQKENI. This CDR3 contains 15 residues. The CDR3 region is CASSVLAGGLREQFF. The CDR3 DNA is TGTGCCAGCTCAGTTCTAGCGGGCGGCCTACGGGAGCAGTTCTTC.

The chain uses TRBV7-8 and TRBJ1-5; a weak D match, TRBD1 (6 bases). Looked up from germline, CDR1 is SGHVS and CDR2 is FQNEAQ. Trimming removed 5 bases at V and 2 bases at J, with 13 bases between. The CDR3 extends over 15 amino acids. The CDR3 region has the DNA TGTGCCAGCAGCCCTAACAGGGCTGGCAATCAGCCCCAGCATTTT. Its translation: CASSPNRAGNQPQHF.

The V and J genes are TRBV10-1 and TRBJ2-7; 9 bases agree with TRBD1. The CDR3 extends over 15 amino acids. Per germline, CDR1 WNHNN and CDR2 SYGVQD (reference sequence). The ends lost 3 bases at V and 3 bases at J; junction bases unmatched: 6. For the CDR3, the DNA is TGCGCCAGCAGTGAATCGGGACAGGGCGTCTACGAGCAGTACTTC. Encoded protein: CASSESGQGVYEQYF.

The V and J genes are TRBV27 and TRBJ2-1, with 11 bases fitting TRBD2. This CDR3 is 15 amino acids long. The germline CDR1 and CDR2 sequences are MNHEY and SMNVEV (reference sequence). With 7 bases clipped from V and 9 bases from J, the junction kept 11 bases outside the gene matches. This chain's CDR3 is CASTPGTSGGLEQFF. The CDR3 DNA is TGTGCCAGCACCCCCGGGACTAGCGGAGGCCTTGAGCAGTTCTTC.

The rearrangement uses TRBV9 and TRBJ2-3, with 11 bases lining up with TRBD2. The germline V gene encodes CDR1 SGDLS and CDR2 YYNGEE. The CDR3 runs 15 residues. With 4 bases clipped from V and 6 bases from J, the junction kept 7 bases outside the gene matches. CDR3 DNA sequence: TGTGCCAGCAGCCCGGGACTAGCGGTTCGGGATACGCAGTATTTT. Its translation: CASSPGLAVRDTQYF.

The CDR3 DNA reads as TGTGCCAGCTCCCGAGGTATGGACACTGAAGCTTTCTTT. Protein: CASSRGMDTEAFF. The gene calls are TRBV18 and TRBJ1-1; D is undetermined. Germline-derived CDR1 and CDR2 are KGHSH and LQKENI. The CDR3 loop spans 13 amino acids. V lost 6 bases and J 3 bases, leaving 11 bases between the germline ends.